This T cell receptor (beta chain) was observed in a study of early stage breast cancer tumors. The CDR3 spans 15 residues. Germline CDR1 and CDR2: SNHLY and FYNNEI. With 6 bases removed from V and 2 bases from J, the gap between germline ends came to 15 bases. Measured with immunoSEQ multiplex PCR; TCRdb has only the in-frame clones, and not every one. The data hold more than 13,000 clones, with roughly three quarters observed a single time. This chain links TRBV2 with TRBJ2-3; D uncertain. The source is a person aged 45-60 years with breast cancer. Sequencing input: normal breast tissue next to the tumor. For the CDR3, the DNA is TGTGCCAGCAGGGGCCTCGGGCAGACCACAGATACGCAGTATTTT. It is translated as CASRGLGQTTDTQYF. Drawing the rest from reference TRBV2 and TRBJ2-3, the complete variable domain is EPEVTQTPSHQVTQMGQEVILRCVPISNHLYFYWYRQILGQKVEFLVSFYNNEISEKSEIFDDQFSVERPDGSNFTLKIRSTKLEDSAMYFCASRGLGQTTDTQYFGPGTRLTVL.